Below, one TCR beta chain is given with its context. These data come from a study of blood T cell repertoires in COVID-19. Across the study: Researchers got acute and convalescent COVID-19 samples from the United States, Italy and Spain. The cDNA or gDNA used as material had been derived from T cells, B-cell-depleted T cells, or PBMCs.

The V end was cut by 5 bases, the J end by 1 base, with 11 bases between. CDR1 SEHNR and CDR2 FQNEAQ come from the germline V gene (reference sequence). The CDR3 is 14 residues long. Original analysis: Nucleated cell number was recorded as an estimate derived from reference gene primer amplification. Generated by immunoSEQ multiplex PCR, the TCRdb table keeps only in-frame clones and is missing some. For V, J and clone size, that table is used; D and trimming come from the DNA. The table has 90,000 to 100,000 clones, 65% to 85% seen once. The TCR comes from a woman over 75 with acute or convalescent COVID-19. The genes are TRBV7-9 and TRBJ1-1; D not resolved. Sequencing used peripheral blood. The CDR3 nucleotides read TGTGCCAGCAGCCTCCTGGGAGCGAACACTGAAGCTTTCTTT. Translation: CASSLLGANTEAFF.